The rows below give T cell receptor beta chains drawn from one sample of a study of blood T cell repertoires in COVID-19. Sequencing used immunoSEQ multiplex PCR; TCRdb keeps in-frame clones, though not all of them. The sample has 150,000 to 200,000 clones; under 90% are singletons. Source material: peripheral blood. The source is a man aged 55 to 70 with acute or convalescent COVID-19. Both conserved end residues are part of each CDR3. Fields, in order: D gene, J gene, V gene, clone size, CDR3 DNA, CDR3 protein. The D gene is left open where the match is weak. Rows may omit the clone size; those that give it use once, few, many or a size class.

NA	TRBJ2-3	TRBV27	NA	TGTGCCAGCAGTCTCGCAGATACGCAGTATTTT	CASSLADTQYF
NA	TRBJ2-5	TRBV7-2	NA	TGTGCCAGCACGCAAGGGGCGGCCCAGTACTTC	CASTQGAAQYF
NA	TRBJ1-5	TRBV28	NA	TGTGCCAGCAGTTTTTCCCAGGGATACAATCAGCCCCAGCATTTT	CASSFSQGYNQPQHF
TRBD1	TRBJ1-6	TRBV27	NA	TGTGCCAGCAGTCTTTCCTACAGGGGAGAAAGATCACCCCTCCACTTT	CASSLSYRGERSPLHF
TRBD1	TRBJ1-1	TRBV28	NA	TGTGCCAGCAGTTCCGGACAGGGAGGGAACACTGAAGCTTTCTTT	CASSSGQGGNTEAFF
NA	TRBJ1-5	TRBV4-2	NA	TGTGCCAGCAGCCGAGTCGCAGGGGATAGCAATCAGCCCCAGCATTTT	CASSRVAGDSNQPQHF
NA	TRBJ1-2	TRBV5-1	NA	TGCGCCAGCAGCTTGGAGGGGCAGAACTATGGCTACACCTTC	CASSLEGQNYGYTF
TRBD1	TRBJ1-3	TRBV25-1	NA	TGTGCCAGCAGTGATCTCAGGGGGCCTGGAAACACCATATATTTT	CASSDLRGPGNTIYF
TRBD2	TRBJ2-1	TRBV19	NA	TGTGCCAGTACCGCGGGGGGCATTATTAATGAGCAGTTCTTC	CASTAGGIINEQFF
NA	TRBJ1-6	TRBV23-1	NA	TGCGCCAGCAGTCAATCGAGGACAGCCTATAATTCACCCCTCCACTTT	CASSQSRTAYNSPLHF
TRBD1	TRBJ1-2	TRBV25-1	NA	TGTGCCAGCAGTGCCGCCGGGACAGGGAATGGCTACACCTTC	CASSAAGTGNGYTF
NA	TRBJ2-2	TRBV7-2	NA	TGTGCCAGCAGCTTAAACAGGGTGCTGTTTTTT	CASSLNRVLFF
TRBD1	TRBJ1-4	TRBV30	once	TGTGCCTGGAGCAGGGGGCACCTGGGGCTCTCTGCAACTAATGAAAAACTGTTTTTT	CAWSRGHLGLSATNEKLFF
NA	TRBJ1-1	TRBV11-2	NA	TGTGCCAGCAGCTTAGGTGGGCTCAGGGATGCGGCTTTCTTT	CASSLGGLRDAAFF
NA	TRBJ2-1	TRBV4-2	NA	TGTGCCAGCAGGCGTACAGGAAACAATGAGCAGTTCTTC	CASRRTGNNEQFF
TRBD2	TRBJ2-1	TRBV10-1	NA	TGCGCCAGCAGTGAGTCGCTAGCGGGAGGATACAATGAGCAGTTCTTC	CASSESLAGGYNEQFF
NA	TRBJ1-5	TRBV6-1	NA	TGTGCCAGCAGTGAGCTCCGGGGGAATAATCAGCCCCAGCATTTT	CASSELRGNNQPQHF
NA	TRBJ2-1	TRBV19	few	TGTGCCAGTAGTATTAGTACCGAGCGACGTGAGCAGTTCTTC	CASSISTERREQFF
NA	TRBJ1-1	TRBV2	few	TGTGCCAGCAGGATGGGACTGTTTGAAGCTTTCTTT	CASRMGLFEAFF
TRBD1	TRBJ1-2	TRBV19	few	TGTGCCAGTAACTTAGGGACAGATTATGGCTACACCTTC	CASNLGTDYGYTF
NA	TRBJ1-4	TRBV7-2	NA	TGTGCCAGCAGCTTAGCGGGTGAGGGAGTAAATGAAAAACTGTTTTTT	CASSLAGEGVNEKLFF
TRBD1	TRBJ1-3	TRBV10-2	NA	TGCGCCAGCGGGGACAGGGGGCTTTTTGGAAACACCATATATTTT	CASGDRGLFGNTIYF
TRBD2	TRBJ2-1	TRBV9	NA	TGTGCCAGCAGCCCTAGCGGGGGGGGAAGGAATGAGCAGTTCTTC	CASSPSGGGRNEQFF
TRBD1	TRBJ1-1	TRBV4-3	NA	TGCGCCAGCAGCCGATCGGGACAGGGGAGCACTGAAGCTTTCTTT	CASSRSGQGSTEAFF
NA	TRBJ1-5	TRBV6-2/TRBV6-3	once	TGTGCCAGCAGCCCATTAAAGTGGAGCGGCAATCAGCCCCAGCATTTT	CASSPLKWSGNQPQHF
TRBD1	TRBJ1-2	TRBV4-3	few	TGCGCCAGCAGCCAAGCCGACAGGGCTGGCTACACCTTC	CASSQADRAGYTF
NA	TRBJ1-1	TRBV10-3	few	TGTGCCATCAGTACTAGACAGGTGGGCACTGAAGCTTTCTTT	CAISTRQVGTEAFF
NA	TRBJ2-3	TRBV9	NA	TGTGCCAGCAGCGTAGGTAGCGGCCGCACAGATACGCAGTATTTT	CASSVGSGRTDTQYF
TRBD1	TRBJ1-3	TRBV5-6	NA	TGTGCCAGCAGCCTTCAGGGGACAGGGACTGGAAACACCATATATTTT	CASSLQGTGTGNTIYF
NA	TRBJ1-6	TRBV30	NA	TGTGCCTGGAGTGTAAACAGTCATTCACCCCTCCACTTT	CAWSVNSHSPLHF
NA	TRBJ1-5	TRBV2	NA	TGTGCCAGCAGTGGAAAACACGATAGCAATCAGCCCCAGCATTTT	CASSGKHDSNQPQHF
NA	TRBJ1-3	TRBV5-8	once	TGTGCCAGCAGCCACAGACAGCCCTCTGGAAACACCATATATTTT	CASSHRQPSGNTIYF
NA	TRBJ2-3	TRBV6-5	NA	TGTGCCAGCAGCGGCAGGGTTAGCACAGATACGCAGTATTTT	CASSGRVSTDTQYF
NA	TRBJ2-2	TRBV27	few	TGTGCCAGCAGTTTAAGCGGGCCTTTTATATCCGGGGAGCTGTTTTTT	CASSLSGPFISGELFF
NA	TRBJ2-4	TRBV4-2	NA	TGTGCCAGCAGCCAAGGAGAGGCCAAAAACATTCAGTACTTC	CASSQGEAKNIQYF
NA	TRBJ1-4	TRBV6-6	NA	TGTGCCAGCAGCCTTAGCGGGGCGGCGGAAAAACTGTTTTTT	CASSLSGAAEKLFF
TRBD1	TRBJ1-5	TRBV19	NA	TGTGCCAGCCGTTCTTTAGGACAGGGGAATCAGCCCCAGCATTTT	CASRSLGQGNQPQHF
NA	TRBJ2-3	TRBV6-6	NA	TGTGCCAGCAGTTACTCTGCGGGAACAGCAGATACGCAGTATTTT	CASSYSAGTADTQYF
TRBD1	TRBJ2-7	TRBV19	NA	TGTGCCAGTAGTTCCAGACAGGGAGAAGGGTACGAGCAGTACTTC	CASSSRQGEGYEQYF
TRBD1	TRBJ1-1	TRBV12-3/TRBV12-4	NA	TGTGCCAGCAGTAGGGGGCTAAATGGTGAAGCTTTCTTT	CASSRGLNGEAFF
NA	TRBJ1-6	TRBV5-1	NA	TGCGCCAGCAGCCTACAGGGTCCCTTAAGCTCCTATAATTCACCCCTCCACTTT	CASSLQGPLSSYNSPLHF
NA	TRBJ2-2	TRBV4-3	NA	TGCGCCAGCAGCCAAGATCTTCTTGCCGGGGAGCTGTTTTTT	CASSQDLLAGELFF
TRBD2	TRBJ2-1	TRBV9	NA	TGTGCCAGCAGCGTAGATCTAGCGGGGGCATACAATGAGCAGTTCTTC	CASSVDLAGAYNEQFF
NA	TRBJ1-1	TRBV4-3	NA	TGCGCCAGCAGCCAAGGGTCGAATGGGCTGCCTACTTTCTTT	CASSQGSNGLPTFF
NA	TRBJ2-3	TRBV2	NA	TGTGCCAGCAGTGAATCTCCCCAACCGGCAGATACGCAGTATTTT	CASSESPQPADTQYF
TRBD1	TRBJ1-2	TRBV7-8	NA	TGTGCCAGCGCTCGTACCGTGTCGACTACAGGGGCCTATGGCTACACCTTC	CASARTVSTTGAYGYTF
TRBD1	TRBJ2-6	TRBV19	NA	TGTGCCAGTCGGCAGGACAGGGTGGTCTCTGGGGCCAACGTCCTGACTTTC	CASRQDRVVSGANVLTF
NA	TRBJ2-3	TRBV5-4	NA	TGTGCCAGCAGCATGGCGGTCACAGATACGCAGTATTTT	CASSMAVTDTQYF
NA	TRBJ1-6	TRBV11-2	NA	TGTGCCAGCAGCCCCCCGGCCGGGGGTATTAGGTCACCCCTCCACTTT	CASSPPAGGIRSPLHF
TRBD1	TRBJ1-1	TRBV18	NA	TGTGCCAGCTCACACCGGGACAGGGTCACTGAAGCTTTCTTT	CASSHRDRVTEAFF
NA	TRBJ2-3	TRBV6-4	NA	TGTGCCAGCAGTGACGCCATTCACGGAGATACGCAGTATTTT	CASSDAIHGDTQYF
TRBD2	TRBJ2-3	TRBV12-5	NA	TGTGCTAGTGGTTTGAAGGCGGGAGGGCCGAGAGATACGCAGTATTTT	CASGLKAGGPRDTQYF
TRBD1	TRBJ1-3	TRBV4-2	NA	TGTGCCAGCAGCCATGGGGGGGACAGGGGAAACACCATATATTTT	CASSHGGDRGNTIYF
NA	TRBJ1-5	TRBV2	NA	TGTGCCAGCAGTAGACAGTATAGCAATCAGCCCCAGCATTTT	CASSRQYSNQPQHF